This T cell receptor beta chain appears in the sequencing data of a study of T cell repertoires and HLA-DP antigens. Produced via immunoSEQ multiplex PCR; TCRdb's table is partial and in-frame only. Of some 120,000 clones listed, 80% to 95% are singletons. Untouched CD4+ T cells were bead-isolated from PBMC at approximately 98% purity. Concerning this clone: No antigen is known for it.

This TCR derives from a woman between 18 and 29 years old in good health and CMV-seronegative. Sequencing input: CD4+ T cells from PBMCs.

In DNA, the CDR3 is TGTGCCAGCAGTGCGATACAGGGCCCAGTAGCGGGGGGACGTTACGAGCAGTACGTC. Translated, it gives CASSAIQGPVAGGRYEQYV. The V gene is TRBV6-4, the J gene TRBJ2-7, with 10 bases aligning to TRBD2. Trimming removed 4 bases from V and 4 bases from J; junction bases left unmatched: 19. This CDR3 comprises 19 residues. CDR1 and CDR2 from the germline V gene are MRHNA and SNTAGT.